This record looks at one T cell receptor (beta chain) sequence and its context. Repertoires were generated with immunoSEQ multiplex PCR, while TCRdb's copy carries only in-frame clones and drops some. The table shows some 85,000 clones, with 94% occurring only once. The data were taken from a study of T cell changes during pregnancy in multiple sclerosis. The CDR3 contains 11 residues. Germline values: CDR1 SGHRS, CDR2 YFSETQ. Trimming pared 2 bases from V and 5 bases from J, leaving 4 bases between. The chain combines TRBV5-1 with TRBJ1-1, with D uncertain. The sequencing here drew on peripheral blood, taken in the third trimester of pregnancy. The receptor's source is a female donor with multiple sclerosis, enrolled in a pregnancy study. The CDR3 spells CASSLATEAFF. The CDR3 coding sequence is TGCGCCAGCAGCTTAGCGACTGAAGCTTTCTTT.